Listed below are T cell receptor beta chains from one sample, sequenced in a study of OX40 agonist ivuxolimab in advanced cancers. Assay used: immunoSEQ multiplex PCR; TCRdb lists only in-frame clones, some missing. The data hold about 90,000 clones, with around 90% observed a single time. Specimen: CD4+ or CD8+ T cells sorted from blood, collected in a trial of the OX40 agonist ivuxolimab. The receptors were gathered from an adult with an advanced solid tumor such as melanoma, head and neck, liver or kidney cancer. Each CDR3 is given with its conserved first and last residue. Each record gives: D gene, V gene, J gene, clone size, CDR3 DNA, CDR3 protein. The D gene is left open where the match is weak. Only some rows state a clone size, as once, few, many or a class for expanded clones.

NA	TRBV5-4	TRBJ2-3	once	TGTGCCAGCACCGCGGGTATCCCCCGGGCAGATACGCAGTATTTT	CASTAGIPRADTQYF
TRBD1	TRBV27	TRBJ1-3	NA	TGTGCCAGCAGTTATAGGGGGCCCAGTAACACCATATATTTT	CASSYRGPSNTIYF
TRBD2	TRBV4-1	TRBJ2-1	NA	TGCGCCAGCAGCCAAGAACCTAGCGGGAGGCCGAGGCAGTTCTTC	CASSQEPSGRPRQFF
NA	TRBV7-2	TRBJ2-3	NA	TGTGCCAGCAGCTTAGCGGGAGCGTTGGTAACAGATACGCAGTATTTT	CASSLAGALVTDTQYF
TRBD1	TRBV28	TRBJ1-5	NA	TGTGCCAGCAGTTCGGACAGGGGAAATCAGCCCCAGCATTTT	CASSSDRGNQPQHF
NA	TRBV2	TRBJ2-1	NA	TGTGCCAGCCCACCTCTAGGGAAAGGACTTAAGAATGAGCAGTTCTTC	CASPPLGKGLKNEQFF
NA	TRBV7-2	TRBJ1-1	NA	TGTGCCAGCAGCATGGACCTGAACACTGAAGCTTTCTTT	CASSMDLNTEAFF
NA	TRBV27	TRBJ1-2	NA	TGTGCCAGCAGGGGATTTCGGCGATTTGGCTACACCTTC	CASRGFRRFGYTF
NA	TRBV28	TRBJ1-2	NA	TGTGCCAGCAGTTTAAGTAACTATGGCTACACCTTC	CASSLSNYGYTF
NA	TRBV11-3	TRBJ2-7	NA	TGTGCCAGCAGCTTACCAGGCGGGTACGAGCAGTACTTC	CASSLPGGYEQYF
NA	TRBV21-1	TRBJ1-1	NA	TGTGCCAGCAGGGACGGGACAGGGAGAGGCACTGAAGCTTTCTTT	CASRDGTGRGTEAFF
TRBD2	TRBV7-3	TRBJ2-1	NA	TGTGCCAGCAGCTTAACTAGCGGGAGGGCCCAGTTCTTC	CASSLTSGRAQFF
TRBD1	TRBV9	TRBJ1-2	NA	TGTGCCAGCAGCGTAGGGACAGGGTTCTATGGCTACACCTTC	CASSVGTGFYGYTF
NA	TRBV19	TRBJ2-5	NA	TGTGCCAGTAGTATAGGCCCCTGGGGGACCCAGTACTTC	CASSIGPWGTQYF
NA	TRBV10-3	TRBJ2-7	NA	TGTGCTATTGCCGGGGCCAGCTCCTACGAGCAGTACTTC	CAIAGASSYEQYF
NA	TRBV19	TRBJ1-1	NA	TGTGCCAGTAGGTTCGGACAGTCCACTGAAGCTTTCTTT	CASRFGQSTEAFF
NA	TRBV6-6	TRBJ1-3	few	TGTGCCAGCAGTTACAACGGGGACTCTGGAAACACCATATATTTT	CASSYNGDSGNTIYF
TRBD1	TRBV27	TRBJ2-5	NA	TGTGCCACCAGGACAGGGGGAGAGACCCAGTACTTC	CATRTGGETQYF